This TCR beta chain is from a study of blood T cell repertoires in COVID-19. On the study more broadly: PBMCs, B-cell-depleted T cells, or T cells provided the cDNA or gDNA that made up the material.

Clones were read by immunoSEQ multiplex PCR, and TCRdb kept only the in-frame ones, dropping some. Among 150,000 to 200,000 clones listed, approximately 90% were seen once. From germline, CDR1 is SGHTA and CDR2 FQGNSA. CDR3 length: 13 amino acids. Trimming removed 5 bases from V and 6 bases from J; junction bases left unmatched: 5. Specimen: peripheral blood. This clonotype originated in a man aged 50 to 59 with acute or convalescent COVID-19. This chain connects TRBV7-2 to TRBJ1-2; 8 bases match TRBD1. The CDR3, as DNA: TGTGCCAGCAGCACCCGACAGGGGAATGGCTACACCTTC. It translates to CASSTRQGNGYTF.